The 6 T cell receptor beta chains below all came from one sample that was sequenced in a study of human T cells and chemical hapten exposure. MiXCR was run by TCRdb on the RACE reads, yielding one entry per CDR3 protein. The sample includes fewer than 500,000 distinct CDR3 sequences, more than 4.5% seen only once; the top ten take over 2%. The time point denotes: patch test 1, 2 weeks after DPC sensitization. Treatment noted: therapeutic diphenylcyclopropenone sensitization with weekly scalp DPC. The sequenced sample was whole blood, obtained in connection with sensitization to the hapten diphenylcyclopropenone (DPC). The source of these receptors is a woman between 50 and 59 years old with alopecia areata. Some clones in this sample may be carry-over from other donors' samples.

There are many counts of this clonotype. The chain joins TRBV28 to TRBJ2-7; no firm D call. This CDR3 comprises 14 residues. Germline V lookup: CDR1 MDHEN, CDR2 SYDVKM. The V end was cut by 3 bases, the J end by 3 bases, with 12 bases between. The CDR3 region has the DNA TGTGCCAGCAGTTTCGAGGACCCCATCTACGAGCAGTACTTC. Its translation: CASSFEDPIYEQYF. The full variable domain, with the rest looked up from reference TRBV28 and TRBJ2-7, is DVKVTQSSRYLVKRTGEKVFLECVQDMDHENMFWYRQDPGLGLRLIYFSYDVKMKEKGDIPEGYSVSREKKERFSLILESASTNQTSMYLCASSFEDPIYEQYFGPGTRLTVT.

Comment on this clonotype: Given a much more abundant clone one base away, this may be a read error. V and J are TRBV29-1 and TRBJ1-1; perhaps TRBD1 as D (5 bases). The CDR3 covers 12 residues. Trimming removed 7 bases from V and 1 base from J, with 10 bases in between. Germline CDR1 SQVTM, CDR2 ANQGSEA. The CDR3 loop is CSGGLRNTEAFF. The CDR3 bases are TGCAGCGGGGGACTACGGAACACTGAAGCTTTCTTT.

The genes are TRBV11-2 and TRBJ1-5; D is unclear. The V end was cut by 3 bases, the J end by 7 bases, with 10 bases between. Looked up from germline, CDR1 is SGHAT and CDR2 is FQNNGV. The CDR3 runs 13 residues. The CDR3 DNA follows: TGTGCCAGCAGCTTCGAGGTATCGCAGCCCCAGCATTTT. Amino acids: CASSFEVSQPQHF.

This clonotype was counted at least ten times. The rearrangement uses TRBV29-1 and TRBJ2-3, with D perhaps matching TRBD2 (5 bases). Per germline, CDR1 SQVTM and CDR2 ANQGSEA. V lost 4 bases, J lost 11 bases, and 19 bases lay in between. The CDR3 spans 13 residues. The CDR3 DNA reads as TGCAGCGTTGGGATAGCGTCCCTATCTGGGCAGTATTTT. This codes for CSVGIASLSGQYF.

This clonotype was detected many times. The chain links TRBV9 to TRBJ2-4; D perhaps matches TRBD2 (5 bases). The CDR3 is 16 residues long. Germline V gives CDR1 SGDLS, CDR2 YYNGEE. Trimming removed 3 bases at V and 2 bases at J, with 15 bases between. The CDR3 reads CASSASTSLTKNIQYF. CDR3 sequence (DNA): TGTGCCAGCAGCGCCTCAACTAGTCTGACCAAAAACATTCAGTACTTC.

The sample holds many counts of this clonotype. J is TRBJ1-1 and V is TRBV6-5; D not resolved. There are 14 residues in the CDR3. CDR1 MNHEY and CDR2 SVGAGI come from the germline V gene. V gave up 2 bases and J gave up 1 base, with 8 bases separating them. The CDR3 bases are TGTGCCAGCAGTTACGGCCAGGCGAACACTGAAGCTTTCTTT. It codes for CASSYGQANTEAFF.